The clone carrying this T cell receptor beta chain was recorded many times. Antigen specificity is unknown. This sample was included in a study of early T cells in non-severe SARS-CoV-2 infection. The overall study: Bulk RNA isolated from unsorted whole blood underwent sequencing; chains were not paired.

General study results and limits: The study's VDJdb matching favored anti-spike CD8 responses and missed private and CD4 specificities.

cDNA molecules, individually, were tagged with unique molecular identifiers. One entry per CDR3 protein results from TCRdb running MiXCR on the 5' RACE reads. The sample shows roughly 69,000 distinct CDR3 sequences, 8% to 9% of them seen only once. The sample here was whole blood, taken at baseline. This receptor was obtained from an adult who was a healthcare worker with PCR-confirmed SARS-CoV-2 infection or an uninfected control (not recorded which).

This CDR3 is CASRRPGQNTGELFF. In nucleotides, the CDR3 is TGTGCCAGCCGCCGACCGGGACAAAACACCGGGGAGCTGTTTTTT. The rearrangement joins TRBV11-2 to TRBJ2-2, with D possibly TRBD1 on 6 matching bases. CDR3 size: 15 residues. The germline gives CDR1 SGHAT, CDR2 FQNNGV. The ends were cut back, 8 bases at V and 2 bases at J, with 15 bases in the middle.